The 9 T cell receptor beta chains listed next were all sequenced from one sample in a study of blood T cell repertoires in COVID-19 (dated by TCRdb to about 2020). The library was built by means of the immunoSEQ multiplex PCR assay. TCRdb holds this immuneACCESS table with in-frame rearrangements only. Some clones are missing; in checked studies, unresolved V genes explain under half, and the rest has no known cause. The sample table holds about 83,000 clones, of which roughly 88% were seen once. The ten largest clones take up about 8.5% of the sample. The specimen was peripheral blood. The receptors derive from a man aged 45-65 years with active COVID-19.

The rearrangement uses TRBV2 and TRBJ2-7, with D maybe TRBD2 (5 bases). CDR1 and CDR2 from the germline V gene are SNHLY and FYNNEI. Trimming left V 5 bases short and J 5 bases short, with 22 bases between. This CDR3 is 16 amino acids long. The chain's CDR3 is CASSRAASTAPHEQYF. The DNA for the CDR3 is TGTGCCAGCAGTCGGGCGGCTAGCACAGCCCCCCACGAGCAGTACTTC.

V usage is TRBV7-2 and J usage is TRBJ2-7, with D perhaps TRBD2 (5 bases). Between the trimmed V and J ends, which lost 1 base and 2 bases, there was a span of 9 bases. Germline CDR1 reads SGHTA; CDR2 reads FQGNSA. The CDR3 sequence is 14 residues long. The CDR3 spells CASSLGVGAYEQYF. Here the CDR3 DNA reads TGTGCCAGCAGCTTAGGAGTGGGAGCCTACGAGCAGTACTTC.

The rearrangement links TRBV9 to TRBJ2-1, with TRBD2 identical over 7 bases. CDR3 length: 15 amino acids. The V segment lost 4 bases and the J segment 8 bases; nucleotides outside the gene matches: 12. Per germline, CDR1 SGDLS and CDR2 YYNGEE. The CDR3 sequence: CASSLRDYRSDEQFF. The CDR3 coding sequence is TGTGCCAGCAGCCTTCGGGACTACCGTTCGGATGAGCAGTTCTTC.

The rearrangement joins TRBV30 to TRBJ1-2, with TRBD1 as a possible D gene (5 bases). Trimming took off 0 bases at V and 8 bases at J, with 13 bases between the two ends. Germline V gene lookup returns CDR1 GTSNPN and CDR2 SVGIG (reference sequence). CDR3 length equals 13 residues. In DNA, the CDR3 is TGTGCCTGGAGTGTACCGACAGACAGCGGCTACACCTTC. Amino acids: CAWSVPTDSGYTF.

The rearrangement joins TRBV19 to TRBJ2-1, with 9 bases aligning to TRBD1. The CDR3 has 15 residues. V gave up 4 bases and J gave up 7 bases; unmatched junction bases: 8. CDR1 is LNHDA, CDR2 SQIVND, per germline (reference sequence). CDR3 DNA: TGTGCCAGTAGTACAAGACAGGGGGTAGAGAATGAGCAGTTCTTC. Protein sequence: CASSTRQGVENEQFF.

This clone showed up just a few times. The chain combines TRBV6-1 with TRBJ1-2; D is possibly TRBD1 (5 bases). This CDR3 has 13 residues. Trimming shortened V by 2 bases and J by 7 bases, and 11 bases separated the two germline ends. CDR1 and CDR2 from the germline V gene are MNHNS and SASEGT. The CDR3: CASSEIGGGGYTF. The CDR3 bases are TGTGCCAGCAGTGAAATTGGGGGAGGTGGCTACACCTTC.

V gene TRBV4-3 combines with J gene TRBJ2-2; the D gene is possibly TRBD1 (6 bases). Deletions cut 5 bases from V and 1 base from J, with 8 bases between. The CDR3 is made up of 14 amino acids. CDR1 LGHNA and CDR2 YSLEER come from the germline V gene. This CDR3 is CASSLDRNTGELFF. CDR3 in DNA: TGCGCCAGCAGCTTGGACAGGAACACCGGGGAGCTGTTTTTT.

DNA for the CDR3: TGTGCCTGGAAGAGGGACAGACCCTACGAGCAGTACTTC. Its translation is CAWKRDRPYEQYF. The V call is TRBV30, the J call TRBJ2-7; 7 bases fit TRBD1. V shed 4 bases and J 2 bases; nucleotides not matched to a gene: 5. The length of the CDR3 is 13 residues. Germline V gene data show CDR1 as GTSNPN and CDR2 as SVGIG (reference sequence).

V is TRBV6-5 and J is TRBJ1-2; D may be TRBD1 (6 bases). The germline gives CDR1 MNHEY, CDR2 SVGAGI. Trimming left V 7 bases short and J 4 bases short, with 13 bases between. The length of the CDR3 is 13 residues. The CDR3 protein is CASTKGQFYGYTF. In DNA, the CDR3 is TGTGCCAGCACCAAAGGACAGTTCTATGGCTACACCTTC.